This TCR beta chain was obtained from a study of long-term antiretroviral therapy in people with HIV. A v3.0 immunoSEQ assay was performed at survey level. Using immunoSEQ multiplex PCR, the repertoire was profiled, and TCRdb retains in-frame clones only, with some absent. Found here are 20,000 to 30,000 clones, about 80% of them singletons; the top ten hold over 8%. Cryopreserved PBMC, at roughly 1-11 million per sample, were present before DNA extraction. Germline CDR1 is LNHDA and CDR2 is SQIVND (reference sequence). The CDR3 contains 16 residues. V lost 3 bases to trimming and J lost 3 bases; unmatched junction nucleotides: 5.

This clonotype was obtained from a woman aged 40 to 49 with HIV. V is TRBV19 and J is TRBJ2-5, with TRBD2 matching 12 bases. The sequenced sample was unsorted PBMCs, obtained 1.2 years after starting antiretroviral therapy. CDR3 region: CASSITSSGGEETQYF. DNA of the CDR3: TGTGCCAGTAGTATCACCTCTAGCGGGGGGGAAGAGACCCAGTACTTC.